This T cell receptor (beta chain) was sequenced during a study of T-cell memory formation after mild COVID-19. One entry per CDR3 protein, called by TCRdb with MiXCR from the 5' RACE reads. The data hold roughly 130,000 distinct CDR3 sequences, with over 15% observed a single time. Per germline, CDR1 DFQATT and CDR2 SNEGSKA (reference sequence). Trimming took 7 bases from V and 0 from J; bases not matched to a gene: 6. This CDR3 has 15 residues. The receptor comes from a man aged 18 to 35 who had mild COVID-19 (a few samples of this study predate the infection). Cell type and time point are not known. The chain couples TRBV20-1 to TRBJ2-6; 7 positions agree with TRBD1. The specimen sequenced was PBMCs or a T cell subset sorted from them (not recorded which). The CDR3 loop is CSGRQGTSGANVLTF. Written as DNA, the CDR3 is TGCAGTGGCCGACAGGGAACCTCTGGGGCCAACGTCCTGACTTTC.